These 25 T cell receptor beta chains share one sample of origin, sequenced in a study of T cells in Graves' hyperthyroidism and ophthalmopathy. Template material for amplifying TCR beta CDR3 regions consisted of RNA transcripts. When the TCR CDR3 underwent first-round RT-PCR, the HTBI primer set was used. MiXCR, applied by TCRdb to the multiplex PCR reads, yields one record per CDR3 protein. The table has 500,000 to 650,000 distinct CDR3 sequences, approximately 17% seen once. Sequenced input: blood. These receptors were obtained from a woman under 30 with Graves' ophthalmopathy.

CDR3 sequence reads: CSASLGRDTQYF. Here the CDR3 DNA reads TGCAGTGCTAGCCTGGGTAGAGATACGCAGTATTTT. The chain joins TRBV20-1 to TRBJ2-3, with D unresolved. This CDR3 has 12 residues. The germline gives CDR1 DFQATT, CDR2 SNEGSKA (reference sequence). Trimming stripped 3 bases from V and 5 bases from J, with 9 bases between.

The rearrangement joins TRBV6-1 to TRBJ2-7; 14 bases fit TRBD2. V lost 6 bases, J lost 7 bases, and 11 bases stayed unmatched. The V gene's germline CDR1 is MNHNS and CDR2 SASEGT. This CDR3 region has 16 residues. CDR3 in amino acids: CASRPQGLAGGGEQYF. The DNA of the CDR3 is TGTGCCAGCAGACCACAAGGACTAGCGGGAGGAGGTGAGCAGTACTTC.

This clonotype was seen at least ten times. The chain has TRBV12-3 or TRBV12-4 and TRBJ2-1; D possibly corresponds to TRBD1 (5 bases). Between the trimmed V and J ends, which lost 4 bases and 9 bases, there was a span of 16 bases. CDR3 size: 14 residues. CDR3 nucleotides: TGTGCCAGCAGTTGGATGGGGCTAAGGAGTGAGCAGTTCTTC. It encodes CASSWMGLRSEQFF.

This clonotype has a count of ten or more. This chain links TRBV28 with TRBJ2-7, with TRBD1 matching 7 bases. The CDR3 spans 13 residues. The junction had 5 bases not matched to a gene; V was cut back by 6 bases and J by 3 bases. Germline V lookup: CDR1 MDHEN, CDR2 SYDVKM. CDR3 sequence (DNA): TGTGCCAGCAGATCCGGGACAGACTACGAGCAGTACTTC. Encoded protein: CASRSGTDYEQYF.

A few counts support this clonotype. This rearrangement joins TRBV2 to TRBJ2-1, with D maybe TRBD2 (6 bases). V lost 1 base and J lost 10, with 20 bases in between. Germline V gives CDR1 SNHLY, CDR2 FYNNEI. The CDR3 runs to 16 residues. CDR3 coding DNA: TGTGCCAGCAGTGAAGGGACCGGGAGAAGGCCGGGGGAGCAGTTCTTC. Translation gives CASSEGTGRRPGEQFF.

This clonotype was observed a handful of times. This chain joins TRBV10-3 and TRBJ1-5, with 8 bases that match TRBD1. J was trimmed by 3 bases and V by 4 bases; bases with no gene match: 5. Germline V CDR1 and CDR2: ENHRY, SYGVKD. The CDR3 covers 15 residues. The DNA for the CDR3 is TGTGCCATCAGTGTAGGACAGGGCTCCAATCAGCCCCAGCATTTT. Its protein product is CAISVGQGSNQPQHF.

Ten or more counts support this clonotype. This chain connects TRBV12-3 or TRBV12-4 to TRBJ2-3, with D perhaps TRBD2 (6 bases). Trimming removed 5 bases at V and 0 bases at J, with 12 bases between. The CDR3 runs 15 residues. The CDR3 DNA sequence: TGTGCCAGCAGTCTCGGAGGGACTAGCACAGATACGCAGTATTTT. Translating gives CASSLGGTSTDTQYF.

This clonotype was recorded only once. This chain uses TRBV9 with TRBJ2-2; a possible D gene is TRBD2 (6 bases). Germline CDR1 SGDLS, CDR2 YYNGEE. V was cut by 3 bases and J by 4 bases, with 19 bases left in between. The CDR3 sequence is 17 residues long. CDR3 residues: CASSAPTGTSPTGELFF. The DNA of the CDR3 is TGTGCCAGCAGCGCTCCCACCGGGACTTCACCCACCGGGGAGCTGTTTTTT.

The chain employs TRBV6-2 or TRBV6-3 and TRBJ2-7; D tentatively fits TRBD1 or TRBD2 (5 bases each). The CDR3 covers 14 residues. The V and J ends lost 0 bases and 4 bases respectively, with 10 bases between them. Germline V gene data show CDR1 as MNHEY and CDR2 as SVGEGT. CDR3 protein: CASSYSRGPYEQYF. In DNA, the CDR3 is TGTGCCAGCAGTTACTCGAGGGGTCCATACGAGCAGTACTTC.

The rearrangement links TRBV3-1 to TRBJ2-7; weak D call: TRBD1 (6 bases). CDR1 and CDR2 (germline): LGHDT, YNNKEL (reference sequence). The CDR3 has 18 residues. With 2 bases removed from V and 3 bases from J, the gap between germline ends came to 23 bases. CDR3 region: CASSQTGQSISPYYEQYF. The CDR3 coding sequence is TGTGCCAGCAGCCAAACCGGACAGTCTATATCCCCATACTACGAGCAGTACTTC.

This chain joins TRBV6-1 and TRBJ2-2, with a tentative D call TRBD1 (6 bases). CDR1 and CDR2 from the germline V gene are MNHNS and SASEGT. With 4 bases removed from V and 5 bases from J, the gap between germline ends came to 35 bases. CDR3 size: 22 residues. Here the CDR3 DNA reads TGTGCCAGCAGTGTAAAGGAAGGGAGCAAAGGTCATCCAGGGGTACTAACCGGGGAGCTGTTTTTT. It yields the protein CASSVKEGSKGHPGVLTGELFF.

In this sample, this clonotype turned up many times. J is TRBJ1-1 and V is TRBV27; D might be TRBD1 (6 bases). This CDR3 has 14 amino acids. Germline V gives CDR1 MNHEY, CDR2 SMNVEV (reference sequence). V lost 6 bases to trimming and J lost 3 bases, with 14 bases between them. CDR3 protein: CASSRGADDTEAFF. CDR3 nucleotides: TGTGCCAGCAGCCGGGGGGCTGATGACACTGAAGCTTTCTTT.

This clonotype has ten or more counts. The J gene is TRBJ2-3, the V gene TRBV20-1, with TRBD1 identical over 8 bases. The CDR3 sequence is 14 residues long. In germline, CDR1 is DFQATT, CDR2 SNEGSKA (reference sequence). V was clipped by 6 bases and J by 3 bases; unmatched bases: 8. The CDR3 is CSAERTGRTDTQYF. The DNA for the CDR3 is TGCAGTGCGGAAAGGACAGGGAGGACAGATACGCAGTATTTT.

This clonotype came up a few times. This chain uses TRBV7-2 with TRBJ2-3; the match to TRBD2 covers 10 bases. Germline values: CDR1 SGHTA, CDR2 FQGNSA. CDR3 length: 17 residues. V shed 5 bases and J 3 bases; nucleotides not matched to a gene: 11. DNA of the CDR3: TGTGCCAGCAGCCTCCCTGGTAGCGGGGGGTTTACAGATACGCAGTATTTT. It codes for CASSLPGSGGFTDTQYF.

This clonotype appeared many times. The chain combines TRBV6-1 with TRBJ1-2; D is unclear. There are 14 residues in the CDR3. Germline V gives CDR1 MNHNS, CDR2 SASEGT. Trimming shortened V by 5 bases and J by 0 bases, and 10 bases separated the two germline ends. Written as DNA, the CDR3 is TGTGCCAGCAGTAGACAAGCCACTAACTATGGCTACACCTTC. It is translated as CASSRQATNYGYTF.

This clonotype was detected once. This may be a read error: a much more frequent sequence differs by one nucleotide. CDR3 DNA: TGTGCCGGCACCCAGGTGGGCGGCATGAACACTGAAGCTTTCTTT. This codes for CAGTQVGGMNTEAFF. V usage is TRBV12-3 or TRBV12-4 and J usage is TRBJ1-1; no clear D gene. The V and J ends lost 11 bases and 0 bases respectively, with 19 bases between them. The CDR3 contains 15 residues.

Ten or more counts support this clonotype. This sequence joins TRBV20-1 and TRBJ2-1, with D possibly TRBD2 on 6 matching bases. Germline assignment: CDR1 DFQATT and CDR2 SNEGSKA (reference sequence). The CDR3 spans 15 residues. Deletions cut 0 bases from V and 9 bases from J, with 18 bases between. CDR3 in amino acids: CSARDTQGGATEQFF. The CDR3 DNA is TGCAGTGCTAGAGATACTCAGGGAGGAGCGACTGAGCAGTTCTTC.

This clonotype has just a few counts. A much larger clone is a single base away; this may be a read error. The chain is built from TRBV6-1 and TRBJ2-7, with 11 bases identical to TRBD1. V lost 6 bases, J lost 3 bases, and 4 bases stayed unmatched. Germline V lookup: CDR1 MNHNS, CDR2 SASEGT. This CDR3 has 14 residues. CDR3 protein: CASRSGTGGYEQYF. The CDR3 DNA sequence: TGTGCCAGCAGGTCCGGGACAGGGGGCTACGAGCAGTACTTC.

This clonotype turned up a few times. The chain recombines TRBV20-1 with TRBJ2-7, with TRBD2 matching 15 bases. Germline V gives CDR1 DFQATT, CDR2 SNEGSKA (reference sequence). The CDR3 runs 19 residues. The V gene end was trimmed by 1 base and the J gene end by 1 base; junction bases not matched to a gene: 11. The CDR3 protein is CSARGGPGTSGRFSYEQYF. The CDR3 DNA reads as TGCAGTGCTAGAGGGGGTCCCGGGACTAGCGGGAGGTTTTCCTACGAGCAGTACTTC.

In its sample, this clonotype was seen a few times. A read error may explain this, as a much larger clone is one base away. The rearrangement joins TRBV12-3 or TRBV12-4 to TRBJ2-1; 12 bases are shared with TRBD2. The assigned J gene may be wrong: the sequence end matches TRBJ2-7 better. The CDR3 length is 18 residues. The CDR3 sequence is CASTSLAGGVSSYNEQYF. CDR3 DNA sequence: TGTGCCAGCACTTCCCTAGCGGGGGGGGTTAGCTCCTACAATGAGCAGTACTTC.

Only a few counts were recorded for this clonotype. The chain couples TRBV24-1 to TRBJ2-1; D might be TRBD2 (6 bases). The CDR3 runs to 16 residues. Per germline, CDR1 KGHDR and CDR2 SFDVKD. The V gene lost 4 bases and the J gene lost 3 bases, with 15 bases spanning the gap. CDR3 bases: TGTGCCACCAGTGACCCCCCGACGGGGGTCTACAATGAGCAGTTCTTC. Residues: CATSDPPTGVYNEQFF.

The sample holds many counts of this clonotype. The V gene is TRBV28, the J gene TRBJ1-2; D is undetermined. The germline V gene encodes CDR1 MDHEN and CDR2 SYDVKM. The V gene lost 7 bases and the J gene lost 4 bases, with 7 bases spanning the gap. The CDR3 has 11 residues. The CDR3 protein is CASNEGYGYTF. The CDR3 nucleotides read TGTGCCAGCAACGAGGGCTATGGCTACACCTTC.

This clonotype has more than one count but fewer than ten. CDR3 nucleotide sequence: TGTGCCAGCAGTGAGTTTGGGGGCTCCTACAATGAGCAGTTCTTC. Translation: CASSEFGGSYNEQFF. This chain joins TRBV2 and TRBJ2-1; D assignment may be TRBD1 or TRBD2 (5 bases each). With 3 bases removed from V and 0 bases from J, the gap between germline ends came to 9 bases. The CDR3 is 15 amino acids. Germline V CDR1 and CDR2: SNHLY, FYNNEI.

This clonotype was detected only a few times. This chain joins TRBV4-2 and TRBJ1-2, with a possible D match to TRBD1 (6 bases). The CDR3 covers 16 residues. Trimming left V 0 bases short and J 2 bases short, with 13 bases between. Germline CDR1 is LGHNA and CDR2 is YNFKEQ. The CDR3 loop is CASSQETGTLNYGYTF. CDR3 DNA: TGTGCCAGCAGCCAAGAAACGGGGACACTAAACTATGGCTACACCTTC.

The table lists this clonotype with many counts. The rearrangement links TRBV11-2 to TRBJ2-7; 8 bases match TRBD1. CDR1 and CDR2 (germline): SGHAT, FQNNGV. The V segment lost 1 base and the J segment 5 bases; nucleotides outside the gene matches: 10. This CDR3 region has 16 residues. CDR3 region: CASSLGRGTGFHEQYF. DNA of the CDR3: TGTGCCAGCAGCTTAGGCCGAGGGACAGGTTTCCACGAGCAGTACTTC.